This is a list of T cell receptor beta chains from one sample in a study of control samples from healthy donors and cancer patients. Using immunoSEQ multiplex PCR, the repertoire was profiled, and TCRdb retains in-frame clones only, with some absent. This repertoire shows some 120,000 clones, approximately 89% found once; its top ten account for 2.9%. The sample comprised blood. These receptors were taken from a man aged 60 to 69 in good health. Each CDR3 is given with its conserved first and last residue. The D gene is left open where the match is weak. Expanded clones are given a class, and other clones once, few, many or no size at all.

J	D	size	V	CDR3	DNA
TRBJ1-4	NA	NA	TRBV28	CASRMTQWNEKLFF	TGTGCCAGCAGGATGACTCAGTGGAATGAAAAACTGTTTTTT
TRBJ1-4	NA	NA	TRBV27	CASSLSGGIEKLFF	TGTGCCAGCAGTTTAAGTGGGGGGATAGAAAAACTGTTTTTT
TRBJ2-3	NA	NA	TRBV7-3	CASSLQSGGPDTQYF	TGTGCCAGCAGCTTACAATCGGGGGGCCCAGATACGCAGTATTTT
TRBJ1-5	TRBD1	NA	TRBV27	CASSSGQGYSKNQPQHF	TGTGCCAGCAGTTCGGGACAGGGATACTCCAAAAATCAGCCCCAGCATTTT
TRBJ1-1	TRBD1	NA	TRBV10-3	CAISDLDRGLSGEAFF	TGTGCCATCAGTGATCTGGACAGGGGGCTATCAGGGGAAGCTTTCTTT
TRBJ1-2	TRBD1	NA	TRBV6-5	CASSPDRGYGYTF	TGTGCCAGCAGTCCGGACAGGGGATATGGCTACACCTTC
TRBJ1-5	NA	NA	TRBV6-5	CASSLQGYSNQPQHF	TGTGCCAGCAGTCTACAGGGATATAGCAATCAGCCCCAGCATTTT
TRBJ1-2	NA	NA	TRBV11-2	CASSPTWDYGYTF	TGTGCCAGCAGTCCTACCTGGGACTATGGCTACACCTTC
TRBJ1-1	TRBD1	NA	TRBV12-3/TRBV12-4	CASSLPGTVEAFF	TGTGCCAGCAGTTTACCAGGGACAGTTGAAGCTTTCTTT
TRBJ2-1	TRBD2	few	TRBV5-5	CASSRGGQENNEQFF	TGTGCCAGCAGCCGGGGAGGGCAGGAGAACAATGAGCAGTTCTTC
TRBJ2-4	TRBD1	few	TRBV20-1	CSASTLGDRSIQYF	TGCAGTGCTAGTACTCTGGGGGACAGGTCAATTCAGTACTTC
TRBJ2-7	NA	NA	TRBV2	CASIENTRGLTYEQYF	TGTGCCAGCATAGAAAACACACGGGGCCTTACCTACGAGCAGTACTTC
TRBJ2-2	TRBD1	NA	TRBV9	CASSISTGYNTGELFF	TGTGCCAGCAGCATCTCGACAGGGTACAACACCGGGGAGCTGTTTTTT
TRBJ1-2	NA	NA	TRBV19	CASSSRNYGYTF	TGTGCCAGTAGTTCACGGAACTATGGCTACACCTTC
TRBJ1-1	TRBD1	once	TRBV19	CASKDRVNTEAFF	TGTGCCAGTAAGGACAGGGTGAACACTGAAGCTTTCTTT
TRBJ1-6	NA	NA	TRBV2	CASSATVNSPLHF	TGTGCCAGCAGTGCGACAGTTAATTCACCCCTCCACTTT
TRBJ1-6	NA	NA	TRBV20-1	CSASVLLRDSPLHF	TGCAGTGCTAGTGTTTTATTACGGGATTCACCCCTCCACTTT
TRBJ1-1	NA	NA	TRBV7-2	CASSLMMVGQINTEAFF	TGTGCCAGCAGCCTGATGATGGTGGGACAAATAAACACTGAAGCTTTCTTT
TRBJ1-2	NA	NA	TRBV12-3/TRBV12-4	CASSTGYGYGYTF	TGTGCCAGCAGTACAGGGTACGGCTATGGCTACACCTTC
TRBJ1-6	NA	once	TRBV28	CASSLPLVIYNSPLHF	TGTGCCAGCAGTTTACCCCTCGTCATCTATAATTCACCCCTCCACTTT
TRBJ1-2	NA	NA	TRBV10-3	CATDTGTGYTF	TGTGCCACCGACACCGGCACTGGCTACACCTTC
TRBJ2-7	TRBD1	NA	TRBV19	CASSWDRGGEQYF	TGTGCCAGTAGCTGGGACAGGGGAGGCGAGCAGTACTTC
TRBJ2-3	NA	NA	TRBV25-1	CASSDWGRTTDTQYF	TGTGCCAGCAGTGATTGGGGACGGACCACAGATACGCAGTATTTT
TRBJ1-5	NA	NA	TRBV2	CASSGSTDFSNQPQHF	TGTGCCAGCAGTGGGTCGACGGACTTTAGCAATCAGCCCCAGCATTTT
TRBJ1-6	NA	once	TRBV6-5	CASSPDSSYNSPLHF	TGTGCCAGCAGTCCCGACAGCTCCTATAATTCACCCCTCCACTTT
TRBJ1-2	NA	NA	TRBV7-2	CASSSDVGDYGYTF	TGTGCCAGCAGCTCCGACGTGGGAGACTATGGCTACACCTTC
TRBJ2-3	TRBD1	NA	TRBV19	CASSTQGARDTQYF	TGTGCCAGTAGTACCCAGGGGGCGCGGGATACGCAGTATTTT
TRBJ2-3	NA	NA	TRBV24-1	CATSGGFSDTQYF	TGTGCCACCAGTGGTGGGTTTAGCGATACGCAGTATTTT
TRBJ1-1	TRBD1	NA	TRBV6-5	CASSWETGVTEAFF	TGTGCCAGCAGTTGGGAGACAGGGGTCACTGAAGCTTTCTTT
TRBJ1-1	NA	NA	TRBV6-5	CASSSGDFEGAEAFF	TGTGCCAGCAGTTCAGGGGACTTCGAGGGGGCTGAAGCTTTCTTT
TRBJ1-1	NA	NA	TRBV28	CASSYGGLITEAFF	TGTGCCAGCAGTTACGGGGGGCTGATCACTGAAGCTTTCTTT
TRBJ1-2	NA	NA	TRBV2	CASTPGTSNYGYTF	TGTGCCAGCACACCCGGGACATCAAACTATGGCTACACCTTC
TRBJ1-3	NA	NA	TRBV30	CAWSRGEGNTIYF	TGTGCCTGGAGTCGGGGGGAGGGAAACACCATATATTTT
TRBJ2-1	NA	NA	TRBV11-2	CASSTNFLDEQFF	TGTGCCAGCAGCACCAATTTTTTGGATGAGCAGTTCTTC
TRBJ1-5	NA	NA	TRBV7-2	CASSLTVQVNQPQHF	TGTGCCAGCAGCTTAACTGTCCAGGTGAATCAGCCCCAGCATTTT
TRBJ2-3	TRBD1	NA	TRBV9	CASSVAQGARDTQYF	TGTGCCAGCAGCGTAGCACAGGGGGCTAGAGATACGCAGTATTTT
TRBJ1-6	TRBD1	few	TRBV19	CASSSGTGYNSPLHF	TGTGCCAGTAGTTCCGGGACAGGGTATAATTCACCCCTCCACTTT
TRBJ1-4	NA	once	TRBV18	CASSPPQGNVNEKLFF	TGTGCCAGCTCACCACCCCAGGGGAATGTTAATGAAAAACTGTTTTTT
TRBJ2-3	TRBD2	NA	TRBV28	CASSSGGSTDTQYF	TGTGCCAGCAGTTCCGGGGGGTCCACAGATACGCAGTATTTT
TRBJ2-1	TRBD2	NA	TRBV24-1	CATSDSGGAYSSYNEQFF	TGTGCCACCAGTGATTCGGGGGGGGCTTATAGCTCCTACAATGAGCAGTTCTTC